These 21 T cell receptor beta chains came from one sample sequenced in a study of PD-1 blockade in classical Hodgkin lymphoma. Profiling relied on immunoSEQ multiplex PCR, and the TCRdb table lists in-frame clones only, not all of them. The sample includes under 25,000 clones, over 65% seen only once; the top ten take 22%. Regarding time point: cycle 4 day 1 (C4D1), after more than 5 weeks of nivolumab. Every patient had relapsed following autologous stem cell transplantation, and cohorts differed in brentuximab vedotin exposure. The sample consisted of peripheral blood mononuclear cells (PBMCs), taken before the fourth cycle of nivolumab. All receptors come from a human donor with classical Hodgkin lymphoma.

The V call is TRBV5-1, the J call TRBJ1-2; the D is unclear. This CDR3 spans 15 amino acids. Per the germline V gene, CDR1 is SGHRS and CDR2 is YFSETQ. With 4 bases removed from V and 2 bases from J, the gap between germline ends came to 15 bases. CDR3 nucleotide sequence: TGCGCCAGCAGCGCGGATAGGTTCAGGAACTATGGCTACACCTTC. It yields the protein CASSADRFRNYGYTF.

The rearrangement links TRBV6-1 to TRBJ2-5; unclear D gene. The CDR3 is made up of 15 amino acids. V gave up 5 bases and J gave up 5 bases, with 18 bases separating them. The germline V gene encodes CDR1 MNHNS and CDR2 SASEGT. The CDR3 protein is CASSTQRRGAETQYF. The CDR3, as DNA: TGTGCCAGCAGTACCCAAAGGCGCGGCGCGGAGACCCAGTACTTC.

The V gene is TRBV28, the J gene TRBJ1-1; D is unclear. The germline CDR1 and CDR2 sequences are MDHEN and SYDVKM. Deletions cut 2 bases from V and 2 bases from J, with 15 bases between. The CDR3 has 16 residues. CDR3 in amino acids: CASSLNDMVLNTEAFF. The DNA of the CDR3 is TGTGCCAGCAGTTTAAATGACATGGTCCTCAACACTGAAGCTTTCTTT.

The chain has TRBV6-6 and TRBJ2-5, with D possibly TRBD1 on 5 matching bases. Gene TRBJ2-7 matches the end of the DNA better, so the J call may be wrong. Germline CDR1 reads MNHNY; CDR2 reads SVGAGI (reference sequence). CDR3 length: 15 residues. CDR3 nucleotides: TGTGCCAGCAGATCACAACAGGAGTCCCCCTACGAGCAGTACTTC. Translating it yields CASRSQQESPYEQYF.

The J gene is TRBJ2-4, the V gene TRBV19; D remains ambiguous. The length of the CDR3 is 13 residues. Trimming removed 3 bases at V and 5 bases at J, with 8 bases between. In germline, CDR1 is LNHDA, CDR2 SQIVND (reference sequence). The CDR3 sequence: CASSITSQNIQYF. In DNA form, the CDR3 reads TGTGCCAGTAGTATTACCAGTCAAAACATTCAGTACTTC.

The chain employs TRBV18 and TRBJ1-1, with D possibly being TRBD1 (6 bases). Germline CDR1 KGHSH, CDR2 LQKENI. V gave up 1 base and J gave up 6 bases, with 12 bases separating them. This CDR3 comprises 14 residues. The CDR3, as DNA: TGTGCCAGCTCACCACTAGACAGGTACTCTGAAGCTTTCTTT. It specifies CASSPLDRYSEAFF.

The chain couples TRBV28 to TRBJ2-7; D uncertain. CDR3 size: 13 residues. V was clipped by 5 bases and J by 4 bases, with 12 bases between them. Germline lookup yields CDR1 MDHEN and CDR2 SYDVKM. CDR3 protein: CASSLPPSYEQYF. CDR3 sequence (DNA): TGTGCCAGCAGTCTTCCCCCTAGTTACGAGCAGTACTTC.

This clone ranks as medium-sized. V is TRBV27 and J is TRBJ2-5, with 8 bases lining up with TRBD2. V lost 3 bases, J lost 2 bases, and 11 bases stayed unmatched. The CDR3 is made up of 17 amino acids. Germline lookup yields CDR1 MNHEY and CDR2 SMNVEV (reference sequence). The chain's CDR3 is CASSLKLGGTRQETQYF. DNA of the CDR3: TGTGCCAGCAGTTTGAAGCTGGGCGGGACTAGGCAAGAGACCCAGTACTTC.

CDR3 sequence reads: CASTPLGPTMNTEAFF. The CDR3 DNA reads TGTGCCAGCACCCCTTTAGGGCCGACCATGAACACTGAAGCTTTCTTT. This chain joins TRBV11-3 and TRBJ1-1; D not certain. With 7 bases removed from V and 0 bases from J, the gap between germline ends came to 18 bases. The CDR3 extends over 16 amino acids. Germline values: CDR1 SGHNT, CDR2 YENEEA.

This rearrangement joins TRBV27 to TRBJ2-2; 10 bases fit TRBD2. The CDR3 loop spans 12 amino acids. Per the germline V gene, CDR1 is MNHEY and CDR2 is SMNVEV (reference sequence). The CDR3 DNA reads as TGTACTAGCGGGGTGAGGACCGGGGAGCTGTTTTTT. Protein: CTSGVRTGELFF.

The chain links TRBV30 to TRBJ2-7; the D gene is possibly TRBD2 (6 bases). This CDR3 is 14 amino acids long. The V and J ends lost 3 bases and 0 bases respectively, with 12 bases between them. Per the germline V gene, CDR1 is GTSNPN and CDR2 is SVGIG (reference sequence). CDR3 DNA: TGTGCCTGGAGCGCGAGGACTAACTCCTACGAGCAGTACTTC. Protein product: CAWSARTNSYEQYF.

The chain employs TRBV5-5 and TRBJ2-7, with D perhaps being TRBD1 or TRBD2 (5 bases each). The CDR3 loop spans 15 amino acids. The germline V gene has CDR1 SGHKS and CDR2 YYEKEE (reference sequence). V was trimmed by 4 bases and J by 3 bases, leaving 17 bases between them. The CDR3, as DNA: TGTGCCAGCAGCATTTCCGGGACCCCCGTCTACGAGCAGTACTTC. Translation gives CASSISGTPVYEQYF. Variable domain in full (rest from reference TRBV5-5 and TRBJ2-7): DAGVTQSPTHLIKTRGQQVTLRCSPISGHKSVSWYQQVLGQGPQFIFQYYEKEERGRGNFPDRFSARQFPNYSSELNVNALLLGDSALYLCASSISGTPVYEQYFGPGTRLTVT.

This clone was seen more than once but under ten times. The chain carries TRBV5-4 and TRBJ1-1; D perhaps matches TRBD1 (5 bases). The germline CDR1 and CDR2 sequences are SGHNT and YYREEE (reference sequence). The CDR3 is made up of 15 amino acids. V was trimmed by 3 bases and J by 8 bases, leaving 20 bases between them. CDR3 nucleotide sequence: TGTGCCAGCAGCTCGGAACAGGTATCTGCTGTCGAAGCTTTCTTT. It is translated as CASSSEQVSAVEAFF.

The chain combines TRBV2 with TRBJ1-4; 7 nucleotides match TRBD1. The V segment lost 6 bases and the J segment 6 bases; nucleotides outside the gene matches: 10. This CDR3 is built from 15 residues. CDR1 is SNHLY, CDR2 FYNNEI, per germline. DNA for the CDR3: TGTGCCAGCAGAACATTAGGGGGCCGGGATGAAAAACTGTTTTTT. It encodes CASRTLGGRDEKLFF.

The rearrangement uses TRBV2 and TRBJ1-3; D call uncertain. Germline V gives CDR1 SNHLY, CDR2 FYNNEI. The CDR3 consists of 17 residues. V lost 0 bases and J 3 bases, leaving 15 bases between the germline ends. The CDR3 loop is CASSEALQAVGGNTIYF. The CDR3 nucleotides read TGTGCCAGCAGTGAAGCGCTGCAGGCAGTGGGTGGAAACACCATATATTTT. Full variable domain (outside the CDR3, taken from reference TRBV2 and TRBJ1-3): EPEVTQTPSHQVTQMGQEVILRCVPISNHLYFYWYRQILGQKVEFLVSFYNNEISEKSEIFDDQFSVERPDGSNFTLKIRSTKLEDSAMYFCASSEALQAVGGNTIYFGEGSWLTVV.

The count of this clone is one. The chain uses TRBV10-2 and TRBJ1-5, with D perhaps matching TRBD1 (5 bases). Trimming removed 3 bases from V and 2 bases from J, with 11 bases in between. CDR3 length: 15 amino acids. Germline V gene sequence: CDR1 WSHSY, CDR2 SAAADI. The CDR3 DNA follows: TGCGCCAGCAGTGACTGGGGGTTCGGCAATCAGCCCCAGCATTTT. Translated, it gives CASSDWGFGNQPQHF.

The CDR3: CASSEAGLGNQPQHF. CDR3 sequence (DNA): TGTGCCAGCAGTGAAGCGGGGTTAGGCAATCAGCCCCAGCATTTT. The chain links TRBV6-1 to TRBJ1-5; D remains unclear. Germline CDR1 is MNHNS and CDR2 is SASEGT. The CDR3 extends over 15 amino acids. V lost 0 bases to trimming and J lost 2 bases, with 8 bases between them.

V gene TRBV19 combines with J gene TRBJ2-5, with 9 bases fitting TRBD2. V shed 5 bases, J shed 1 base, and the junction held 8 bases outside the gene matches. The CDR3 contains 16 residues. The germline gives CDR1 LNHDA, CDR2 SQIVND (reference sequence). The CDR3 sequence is CASSPLAGYSQETQYF. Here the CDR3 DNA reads TGTGCCAGTAGTCCCCTAGCGGGGTATAGCCAAGAGACCCAGTACTTC.

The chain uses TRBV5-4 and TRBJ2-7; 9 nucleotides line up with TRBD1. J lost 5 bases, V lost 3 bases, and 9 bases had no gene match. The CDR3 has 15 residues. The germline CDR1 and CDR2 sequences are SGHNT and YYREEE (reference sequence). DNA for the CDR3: TGTGCCAGCAGCTCAAACAGGGGGCTGGTCGACGAGCAGTACTTC. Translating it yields CASSSNRGLVDEQYF.

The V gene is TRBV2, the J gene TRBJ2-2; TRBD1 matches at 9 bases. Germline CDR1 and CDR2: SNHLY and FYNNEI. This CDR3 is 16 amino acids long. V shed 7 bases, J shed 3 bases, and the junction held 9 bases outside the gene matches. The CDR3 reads CASTLDRGVYTGELFF. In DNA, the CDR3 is TGTGCCAGCACCCTAGACAGGGGGGTGTACACCGGGGAGCTGTTTTTT.

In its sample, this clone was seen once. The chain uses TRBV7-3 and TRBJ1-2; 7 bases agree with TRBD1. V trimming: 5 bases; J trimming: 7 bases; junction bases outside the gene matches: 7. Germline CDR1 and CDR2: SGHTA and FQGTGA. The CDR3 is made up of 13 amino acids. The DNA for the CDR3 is TGTGCCAGCAGCCTCCGACAGGGCGGTGGCTACACCTTC. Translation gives CASSLRQGGGYTF.